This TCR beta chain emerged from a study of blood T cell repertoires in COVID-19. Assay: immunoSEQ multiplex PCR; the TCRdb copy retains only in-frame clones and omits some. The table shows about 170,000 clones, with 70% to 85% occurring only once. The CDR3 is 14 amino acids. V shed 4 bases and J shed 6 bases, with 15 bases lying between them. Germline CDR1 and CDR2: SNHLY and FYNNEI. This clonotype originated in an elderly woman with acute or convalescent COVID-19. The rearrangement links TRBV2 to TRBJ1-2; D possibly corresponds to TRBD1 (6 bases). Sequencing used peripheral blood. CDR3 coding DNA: TGTGCCAGCAGTGGACCAGGGGAGAAGAATGGCTACACCTTC. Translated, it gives CASSGPGEKNGYTF.